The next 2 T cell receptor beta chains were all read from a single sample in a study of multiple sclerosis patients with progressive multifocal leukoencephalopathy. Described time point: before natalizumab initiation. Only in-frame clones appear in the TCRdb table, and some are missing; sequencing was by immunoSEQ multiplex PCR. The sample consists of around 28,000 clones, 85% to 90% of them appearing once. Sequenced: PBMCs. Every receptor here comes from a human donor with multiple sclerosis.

The CDR3: CASSAPTGTGISGANVLTF. The CDR3 DNA reads as TGTGCCAGCAGCGCACCCACCGGGACAGGCATCTCTGGGGCCAACGTCCTGACTTTC. The V and J genes are TRBV2 and TRBJ2-6; TRBD1 aligns across 8 bases. Germline CDR1 and CDR2: SNHLY and FYNNEI. V was clipped by 6 bases and J by 0 bases; unmatched bases: 13. The CDR3 sequence is 19 residues long. Looking up the rest from reference TRBV2 and TRBJ2-6 gives the full variable domain: EPEVTQTPSHQVTQMGQEVILRCVPISNHLYFYWYRQILGQKVEFLVSFYNNEISEKSEIFDDQFSVERPDGSNFTLKIRSTKLEDSAMYFCASSAPTGTGISGANVLTFGAGSRLTVL.

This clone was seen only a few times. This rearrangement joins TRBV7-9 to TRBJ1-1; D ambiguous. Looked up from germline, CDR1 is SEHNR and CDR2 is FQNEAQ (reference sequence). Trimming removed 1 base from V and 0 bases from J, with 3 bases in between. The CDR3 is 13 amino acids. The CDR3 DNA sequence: TGTGCCAGCAGCTTAGACCTGAACACTGAAGCTTTCTTT. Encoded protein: CASSLDLNTEAFF.